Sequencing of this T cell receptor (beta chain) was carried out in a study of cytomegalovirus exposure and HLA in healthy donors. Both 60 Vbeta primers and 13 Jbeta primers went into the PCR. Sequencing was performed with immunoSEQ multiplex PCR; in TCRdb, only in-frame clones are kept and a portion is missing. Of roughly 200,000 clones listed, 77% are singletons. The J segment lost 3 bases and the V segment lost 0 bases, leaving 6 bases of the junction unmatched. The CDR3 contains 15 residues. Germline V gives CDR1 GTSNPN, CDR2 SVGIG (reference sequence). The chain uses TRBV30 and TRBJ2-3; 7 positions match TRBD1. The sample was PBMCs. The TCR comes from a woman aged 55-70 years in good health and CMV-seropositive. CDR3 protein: CAWSVQGFSTDTQYF. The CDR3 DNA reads TGTGCCTGGAGTGTACAGGGGTTCAGTACAGATACGCAGTATTTT.